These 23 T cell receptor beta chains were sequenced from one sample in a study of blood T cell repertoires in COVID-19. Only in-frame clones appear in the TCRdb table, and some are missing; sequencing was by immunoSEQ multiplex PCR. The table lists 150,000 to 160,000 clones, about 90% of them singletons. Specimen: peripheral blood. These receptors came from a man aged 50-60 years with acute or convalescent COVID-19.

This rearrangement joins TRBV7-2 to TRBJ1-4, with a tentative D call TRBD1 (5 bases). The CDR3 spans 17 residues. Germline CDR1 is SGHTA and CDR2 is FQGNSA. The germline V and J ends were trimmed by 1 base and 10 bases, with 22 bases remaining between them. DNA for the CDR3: TGTGCCAGCAGCTTAGGTGGTGCGGGGGTTTCAGTGGGAAAACTGTTTTTT. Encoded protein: CASSLGGAGVSVGKLFF.

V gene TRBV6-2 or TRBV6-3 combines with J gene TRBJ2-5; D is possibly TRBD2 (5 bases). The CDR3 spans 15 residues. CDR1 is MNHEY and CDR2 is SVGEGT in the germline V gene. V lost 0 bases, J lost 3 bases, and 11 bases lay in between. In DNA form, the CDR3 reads TGTGCCAGCAGTTACTCGAGGGTGGGAAAAGAGACCCAGTACTTC. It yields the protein CASSYSRVGKETQYF.

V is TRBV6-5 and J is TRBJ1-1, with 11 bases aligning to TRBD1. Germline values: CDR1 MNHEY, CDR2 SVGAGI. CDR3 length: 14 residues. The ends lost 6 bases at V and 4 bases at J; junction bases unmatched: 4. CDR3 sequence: CASRAGTGGTEAFF. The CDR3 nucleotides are TGTGCCAGCAGAGCCGGGACAGGGGGCACTGAAGCTTTCTTT.

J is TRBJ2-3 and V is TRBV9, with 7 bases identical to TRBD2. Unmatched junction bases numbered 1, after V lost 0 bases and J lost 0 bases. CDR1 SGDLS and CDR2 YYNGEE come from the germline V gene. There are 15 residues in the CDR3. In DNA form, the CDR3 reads TGTGCCAGCAGCGTAGGACTAGCCAGCACAGATACGCAGTATTTT. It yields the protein CASSVGLASTDTQYF.

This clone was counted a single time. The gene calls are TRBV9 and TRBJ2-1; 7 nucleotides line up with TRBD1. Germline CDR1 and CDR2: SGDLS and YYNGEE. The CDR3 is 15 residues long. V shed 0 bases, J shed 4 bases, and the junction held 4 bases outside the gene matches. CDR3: CASSVAGQVYNEQFF. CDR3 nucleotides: TGTGCCAGCAGCGTAGCAGGACAGGTGTACAATGAGCAGTTCTTC.

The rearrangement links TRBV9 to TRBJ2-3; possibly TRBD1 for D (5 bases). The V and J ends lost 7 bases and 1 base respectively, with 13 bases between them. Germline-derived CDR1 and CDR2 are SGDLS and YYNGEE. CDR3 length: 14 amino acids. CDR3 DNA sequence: TGTGCCAGCCAGAGGCAGGGTGGCACAGATACGCAGTATTTT. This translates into CASQRQGGTDTQYF.

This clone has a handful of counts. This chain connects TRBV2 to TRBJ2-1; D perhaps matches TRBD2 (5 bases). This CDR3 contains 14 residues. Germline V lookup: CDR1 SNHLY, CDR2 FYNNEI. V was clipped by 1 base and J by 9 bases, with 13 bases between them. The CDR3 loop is CASSEVTSLGEQFF. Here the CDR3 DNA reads TGTGCCAGCAGTGAAGTCACTAGTCTCGGTGAGCAGTTCTTC.

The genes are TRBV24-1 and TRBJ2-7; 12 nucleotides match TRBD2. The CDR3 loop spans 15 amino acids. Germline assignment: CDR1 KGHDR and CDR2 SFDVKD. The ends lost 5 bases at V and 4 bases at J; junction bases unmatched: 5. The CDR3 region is CATSGTSGISYEQYF. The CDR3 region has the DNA TGTGCCACCAGTGGGACTAGCGGGATCTCTTACGAGCAGTACTTC.

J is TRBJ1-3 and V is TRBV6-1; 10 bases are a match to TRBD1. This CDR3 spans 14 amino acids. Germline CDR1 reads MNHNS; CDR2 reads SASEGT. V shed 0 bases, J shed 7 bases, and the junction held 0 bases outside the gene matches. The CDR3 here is CASSEADRGNTIYF. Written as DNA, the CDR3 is TGTGCCAGCAGTGAAGCGGACAGGGGGAACACCATATATTTT.

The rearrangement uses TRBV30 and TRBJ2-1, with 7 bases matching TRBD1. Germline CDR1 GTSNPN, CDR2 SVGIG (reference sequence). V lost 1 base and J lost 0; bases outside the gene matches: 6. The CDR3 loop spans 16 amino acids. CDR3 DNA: TGTGCCTGGAGTGGGGGACAGAACCCCTCCTACAATGAGCAGTTCTTC. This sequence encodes CAWSGGQNPSYNEQFF.

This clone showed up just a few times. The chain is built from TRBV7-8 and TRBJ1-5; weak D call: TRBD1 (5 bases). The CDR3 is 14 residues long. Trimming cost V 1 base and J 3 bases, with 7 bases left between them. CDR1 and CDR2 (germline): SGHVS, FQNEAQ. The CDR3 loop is CASSLGQYNQPQHF. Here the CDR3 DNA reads TGTGCCAGCAGCTTAGGACAGTACAATCAGCCCCAGCATTTT.

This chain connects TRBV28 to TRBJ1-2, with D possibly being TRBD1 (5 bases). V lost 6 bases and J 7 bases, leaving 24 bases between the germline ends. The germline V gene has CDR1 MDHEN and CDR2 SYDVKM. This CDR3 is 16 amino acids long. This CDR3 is CASRSPLQGDRVGYTF. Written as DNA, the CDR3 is TGTGCCAGCAGATCCCCCCTCCAGGGTGACCGGGTTGGCTACACCTTC.

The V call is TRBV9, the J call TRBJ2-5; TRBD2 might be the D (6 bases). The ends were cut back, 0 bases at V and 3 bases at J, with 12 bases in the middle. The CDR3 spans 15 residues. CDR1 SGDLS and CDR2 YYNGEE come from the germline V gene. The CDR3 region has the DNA TGTGCCAGCAGCGTAGACGGGGGAAGAGAAGAGACCCAGTACTTC. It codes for CASSVDGGREETQYF.

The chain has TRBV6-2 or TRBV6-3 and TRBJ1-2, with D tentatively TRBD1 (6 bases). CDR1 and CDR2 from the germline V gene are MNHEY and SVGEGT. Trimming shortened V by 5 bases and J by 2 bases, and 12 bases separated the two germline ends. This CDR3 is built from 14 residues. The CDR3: CASSGTTTNYGYTF. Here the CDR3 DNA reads TGTGCCAGCAGTGGGACAACTACCAACTATGGCTACACCTTC.

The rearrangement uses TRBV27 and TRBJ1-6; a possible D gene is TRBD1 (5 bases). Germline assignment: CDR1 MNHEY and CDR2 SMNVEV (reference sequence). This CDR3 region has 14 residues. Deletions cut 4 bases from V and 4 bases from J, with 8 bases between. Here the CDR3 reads CASSSPGYNSPLHF. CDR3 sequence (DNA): TGTGCCAGCAGTTCCCCAGGGTATAATTCACCCCTCCACTTT.

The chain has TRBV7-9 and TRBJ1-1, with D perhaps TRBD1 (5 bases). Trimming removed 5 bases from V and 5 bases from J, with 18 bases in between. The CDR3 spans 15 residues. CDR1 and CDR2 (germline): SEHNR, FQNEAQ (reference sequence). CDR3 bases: TGTGCCAGCAGCCCGGGTTGGGGGGGTTGGACTGAAGCTTTCTTT. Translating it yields CASSPGWGGWTEAFF.

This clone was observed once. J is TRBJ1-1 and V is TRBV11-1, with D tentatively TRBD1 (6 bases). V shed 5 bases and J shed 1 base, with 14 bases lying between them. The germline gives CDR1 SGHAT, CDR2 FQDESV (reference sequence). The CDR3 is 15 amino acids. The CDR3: CASSPAQGGNTEAFF. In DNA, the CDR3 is TGTGCCAGCAGCCCGGCACAGGGCGGGAACACTGAAGCTTTCTTT. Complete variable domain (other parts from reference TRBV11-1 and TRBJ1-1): EAEVAQSPRYKITEKSQAVAFWCDPISGHATLYWYRQILGQGPELLVQFQDESVVDDSQLPKDRFSAERLKGVDSTLKIQPAELGDSAMYLCASSPAQGGNTEAFFGQGTRLTVV.

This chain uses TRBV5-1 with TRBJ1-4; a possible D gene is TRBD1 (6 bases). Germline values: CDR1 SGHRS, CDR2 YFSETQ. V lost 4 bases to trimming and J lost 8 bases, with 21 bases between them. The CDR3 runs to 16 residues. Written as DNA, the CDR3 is TGCGCCAGCAGCCCCACTGGCGGGGGCAGGTGGGAAAAACTGTTTTTT. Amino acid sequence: CASSPTGGGRWEKLFF.

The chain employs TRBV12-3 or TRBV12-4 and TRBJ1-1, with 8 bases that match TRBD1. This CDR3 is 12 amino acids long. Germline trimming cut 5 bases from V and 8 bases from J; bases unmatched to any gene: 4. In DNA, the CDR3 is TGTGCCAGCAGTGCAGGGGGCTTCGAAGCTTTCTTT. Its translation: CASSAGGFEAFF.

In DNA, the CDR3 is TGTGCCAGCAGCGAAAGTAGCGGGAGCTCCTACAATGAGCAGTTCTTC. Amino acid sequence: CASSESSGSSYNEQFF. The chain uses TRBV28 and TRBJ2-1; 9 bases align to TRBD2. The J segment lost 0 bases and the V segment lost 6 bases, leaving 6 bases of the junction unmatched. The length of the CDR3 is 16 residues. Per germline, CDR1 MDHEN and CDR2 SYDVKM.

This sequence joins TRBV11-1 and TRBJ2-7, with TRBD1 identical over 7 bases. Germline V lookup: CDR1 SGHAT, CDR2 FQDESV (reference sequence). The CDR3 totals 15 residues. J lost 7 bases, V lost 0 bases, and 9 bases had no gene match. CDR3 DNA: TGTGCCAGCAGCTTAGCGATCAAGGGGGCGCGGGAGCAGTACTTC. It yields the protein CASSLAIKGAREQYF.

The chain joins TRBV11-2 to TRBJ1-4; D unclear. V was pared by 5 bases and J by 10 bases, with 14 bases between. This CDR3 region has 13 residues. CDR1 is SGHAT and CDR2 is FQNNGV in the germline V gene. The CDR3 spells CASSLSGGGKLFF. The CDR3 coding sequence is TGTGCCAGCAGCCTCAGCGGAGGAGGAAAACTGTTTTTT. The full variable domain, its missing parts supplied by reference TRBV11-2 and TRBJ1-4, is EAGVAQSPRYKIIEKRQSVAFWCNPISGHATLYWYQQILGQGPKLLIQFQNNGVVDDSQLPKDRFSAERLKGVDSTLKIQPAKLEDSAVYLCASSLSGGGKLFFGSGTQLSVL.

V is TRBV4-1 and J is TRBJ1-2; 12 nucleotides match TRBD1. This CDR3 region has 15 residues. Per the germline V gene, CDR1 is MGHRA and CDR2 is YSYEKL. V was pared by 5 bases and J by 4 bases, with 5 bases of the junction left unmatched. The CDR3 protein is CASSSGTGGLYGYTF. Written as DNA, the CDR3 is TGCGCCAGCAGCAGTGGGACAGGGGGCCTCTATGGCTACACCTTC.